The clone carrying this T cell receptor beta chain was seen ten or more times. Profiling of TCR beta VDJ combinations and CDR3 sequences used genomic DNA as template. TCRdb fed the reads into MiXCR, producing one record per CDR3 protein. Seen here are approximately 170,000 distinct CDR3 sequences, around half observed once, and the top ten hold roughly 15%. CDR3 length equals 14 residues. Per the germline V gene, CDR1 is DFQATT and CDR2 is SNEGSKA (reference sequence). V lost 1 base and J lost 1, with 10 bases in between. The sample is drawn from a study of CD8+CD57+ T cells in acquired aplastic anemia.

V usage is TRBV20-1 and J usage is TRBJ1-1; D unclear. Sequenced input: sorted CD4+, CD8+, or CD8+CD57+ T cells (not recorded which) from PBMCs. The clonotype was recovered from a human donor in good health, serving as a control. The CDR3 protein is CSARVGPANTEAFF. In DNA, the CDR3 is TGCAGTGCTAGAGTCGGTCCGGCGAACACTGAAGCTTTCTTT.